This TCR beta chain is from a study of monozygotic twins with inflammatory bowel disease. Germline V gene sequence: CDR1 LGHNA, CDR2 YNFKEQ. This CDR3 has 16 residues. With respect to this clonotype: Its specificity is not known.

Study results and limitations: Healthy co-twins exceeded IBD patients in TCRbeta diversity as measured by inverse Simpson. With others, IBD patients shared fewer clonotypes than healthy twins did, especially with disease activity.

A total RNA quantity of 3500 ng went into each TCR library. TCRdb reprocessed the 5' RACE reads; each CDR3 protein has one entry and no DNA is given. Recorded for this sample: approximately 380,000 distinct CDR3 sequences. The specimen sequenced was blood. The J gene is TRBJ2-3, the V gene TRBV4-2; as DNA is missing, the TRBD1 call by TCRdb cannot be tested. This sequence was found in a human donor with ulcerative colitis or Crohn's disease, or a healthy co-twin of an affected twin (not recorded which). The chain's CDR3 is CASSQGQSTDTDTQYF.